This T cell receptor beta chain was retrieved from a study of T-cell reconstitution after alpha-beta-depleted transplantation in children (dated by TCRdb to about 2016). At the level of the whole study: The study quantitatively tracked T-cell immune reconstitution after TCRalphabeta/CD19-depleted allogeneic hematopoietic cell transplantation in children using TCR repertoire profiling.

A word on this clonotype: Its specific antigen is unknown. It has no much larger one-base neighbor in the sample; base qualities were not kept.

Per the germline V gene, LGHNT is the CDR1 and FRNRAP is the CDR2. V loses 9 bases, J loses 5 bases, and the germline ends lie 13 bases apart. Counted from cysteine to phenylalanine, this CDR3 has 13 amino acids. The DNA shown is the 39-base CDR3, in frame from base 1. The library was produced with PCR. Reads for this sample came from an Illumina HiSeq 2500. To normalize quantification of the TCRbeta repertoire, the TCR libraries were built with molecular barcoding that relied on unique molecular identifiers. The raw public reads went through TCRdb reprocessing: fastp at Q25, MiXCR clone calling, in-frame beta chains kept. Each entry merges the rows of one CDR3 protein and shows their most common DNA and genes. The sample table shows about 400,000 distinct CDR3 sequences, and 13% are seen once. The ten top clones hold 4.3% of the sample.

The rearranged segments are TRBV12-5 and TRBJ1-4; the D gene assignment is ambiguous. The material was PBMCs, obtained from the stem cell graft. The source is a human donor who donated a stem cell graft to a child with Fanconi anemia. The nucleotides read TGTGCTAGCTCCGGGGATCTAAATGAAAAACTGTTTTTT. Translated, this gives CASSGDLNEKLFF. The variable domain in full, with residues beyond the CDR3 obtained from the reference TRBV12-5 and TRBJ1-4 genes, is DARVTQTPRHKVTEMGQEVTMRCQPILGHNTVFWYRQTMMQGLELLAYFRNRAPLDDSGMPKDRFSAEMPDATLATLKIQPSEPRDSAVYFCASSGDLNEKLFFGSGTQLSVL.